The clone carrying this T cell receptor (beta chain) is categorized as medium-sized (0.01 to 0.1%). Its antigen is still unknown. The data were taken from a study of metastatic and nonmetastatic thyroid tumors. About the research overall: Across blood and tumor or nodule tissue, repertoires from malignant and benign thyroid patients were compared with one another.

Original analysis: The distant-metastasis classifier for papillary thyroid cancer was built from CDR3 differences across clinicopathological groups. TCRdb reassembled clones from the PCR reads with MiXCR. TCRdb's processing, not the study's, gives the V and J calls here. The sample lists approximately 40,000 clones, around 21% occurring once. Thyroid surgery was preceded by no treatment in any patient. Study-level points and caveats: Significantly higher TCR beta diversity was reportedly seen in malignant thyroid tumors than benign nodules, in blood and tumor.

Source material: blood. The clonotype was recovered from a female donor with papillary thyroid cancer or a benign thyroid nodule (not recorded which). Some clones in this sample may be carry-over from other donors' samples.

The CDR3 loop reads CASSYSYSVHLQFF. In DNA form, the CDR3 reads TGTGCCAGCAGTTACTCTTATAGCGTTCATCTGCAGTTCTTC. The chain has TRBV6-2 or TRBV6-3 and TRBJ2-1, with D possibly being TRBD2 (5 bases). Germline V CDR1 and CDR2: MNHEY, SVGEGT. This CDR3 spans 14 amino acids. Trimming removed 0 bases at V and 12 bases at J, with 15 bases between.